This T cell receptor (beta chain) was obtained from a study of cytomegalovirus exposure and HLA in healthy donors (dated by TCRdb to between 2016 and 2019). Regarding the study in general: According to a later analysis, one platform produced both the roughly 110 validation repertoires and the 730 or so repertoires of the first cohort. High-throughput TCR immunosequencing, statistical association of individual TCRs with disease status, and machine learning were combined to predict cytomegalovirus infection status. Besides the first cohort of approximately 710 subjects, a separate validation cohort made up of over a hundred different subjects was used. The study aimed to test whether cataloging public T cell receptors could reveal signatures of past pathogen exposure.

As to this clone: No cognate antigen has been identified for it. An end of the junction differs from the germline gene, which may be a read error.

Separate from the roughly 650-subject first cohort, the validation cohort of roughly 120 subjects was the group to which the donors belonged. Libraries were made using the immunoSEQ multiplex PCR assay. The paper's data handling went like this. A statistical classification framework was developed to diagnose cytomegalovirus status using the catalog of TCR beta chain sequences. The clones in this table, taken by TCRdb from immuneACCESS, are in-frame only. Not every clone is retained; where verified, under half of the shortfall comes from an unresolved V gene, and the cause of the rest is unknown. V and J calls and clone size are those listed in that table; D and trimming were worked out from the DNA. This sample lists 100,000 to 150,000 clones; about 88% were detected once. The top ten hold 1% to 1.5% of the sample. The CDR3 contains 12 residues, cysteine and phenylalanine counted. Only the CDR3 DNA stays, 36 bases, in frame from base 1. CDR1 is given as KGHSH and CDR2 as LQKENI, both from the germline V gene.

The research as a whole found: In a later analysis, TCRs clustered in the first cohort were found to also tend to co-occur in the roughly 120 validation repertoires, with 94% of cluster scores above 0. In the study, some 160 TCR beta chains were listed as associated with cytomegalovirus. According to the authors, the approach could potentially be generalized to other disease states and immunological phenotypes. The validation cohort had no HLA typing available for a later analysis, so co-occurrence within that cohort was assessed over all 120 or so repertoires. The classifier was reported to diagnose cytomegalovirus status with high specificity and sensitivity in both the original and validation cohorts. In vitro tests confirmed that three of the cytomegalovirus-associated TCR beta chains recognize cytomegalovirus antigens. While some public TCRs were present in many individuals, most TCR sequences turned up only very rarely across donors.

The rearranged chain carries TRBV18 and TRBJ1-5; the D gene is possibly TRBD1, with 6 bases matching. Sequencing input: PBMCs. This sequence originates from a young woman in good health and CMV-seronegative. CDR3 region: CASSPSTGPPYF. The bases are TGTGCCAGCTCACCAAGCACAGGGCCACCGTATTTT.